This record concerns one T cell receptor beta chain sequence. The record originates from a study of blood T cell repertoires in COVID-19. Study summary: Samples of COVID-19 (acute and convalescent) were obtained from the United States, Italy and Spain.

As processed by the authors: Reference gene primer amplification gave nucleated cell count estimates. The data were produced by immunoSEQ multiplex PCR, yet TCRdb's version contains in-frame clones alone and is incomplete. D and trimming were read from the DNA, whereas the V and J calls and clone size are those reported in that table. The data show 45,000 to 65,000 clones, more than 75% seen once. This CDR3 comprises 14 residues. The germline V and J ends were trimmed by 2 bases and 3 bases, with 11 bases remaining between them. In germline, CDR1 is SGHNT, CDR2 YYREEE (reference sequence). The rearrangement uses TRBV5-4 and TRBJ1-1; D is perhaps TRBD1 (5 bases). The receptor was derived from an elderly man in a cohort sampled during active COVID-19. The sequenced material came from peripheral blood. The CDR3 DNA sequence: TGTGCCAGCAGCTTCAGGGACTCGGACACTGAAGCTTTCTTT. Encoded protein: CASSFRDSDTEAFF. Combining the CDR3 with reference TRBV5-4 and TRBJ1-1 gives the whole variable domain ETGVTQSPTHLIKTRGQQVTLRCSSQSGHNTVSWYQQALGQGPQFIFQYYREEENGRGNFPPRFSGLQFPNYSSELNVNALELDDSALYLCASSFRDSDTEAFFGQGTRLTVV.